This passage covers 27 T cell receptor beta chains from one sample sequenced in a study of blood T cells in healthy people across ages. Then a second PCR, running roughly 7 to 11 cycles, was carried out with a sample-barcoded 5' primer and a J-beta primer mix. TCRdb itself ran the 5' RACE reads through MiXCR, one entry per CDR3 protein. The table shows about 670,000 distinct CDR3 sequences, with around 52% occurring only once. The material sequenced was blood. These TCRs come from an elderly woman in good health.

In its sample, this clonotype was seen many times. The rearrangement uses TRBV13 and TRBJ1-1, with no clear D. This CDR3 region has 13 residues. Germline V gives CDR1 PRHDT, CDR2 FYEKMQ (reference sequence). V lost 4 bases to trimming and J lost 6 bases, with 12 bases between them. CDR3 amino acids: CASSSSLSPEAFF. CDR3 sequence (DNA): TGTGCCAGCAGCTCGAGCTTATCTCCTGAAGCTTTCTTT.

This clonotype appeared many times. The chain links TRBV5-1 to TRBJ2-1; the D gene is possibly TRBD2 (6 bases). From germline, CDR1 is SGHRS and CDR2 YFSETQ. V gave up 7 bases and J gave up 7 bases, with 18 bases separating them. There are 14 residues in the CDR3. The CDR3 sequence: CASGGTPPTNEQFF. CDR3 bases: TGCGCCAGCGGAGGGACTCCTCCTACAAATGAGCAGTTCTTC.

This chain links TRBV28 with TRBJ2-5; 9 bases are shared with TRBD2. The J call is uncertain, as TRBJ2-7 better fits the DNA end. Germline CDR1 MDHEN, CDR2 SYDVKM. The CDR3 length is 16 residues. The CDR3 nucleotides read TGTGCCAGCAGTGGCCCCGGAGCGGGAGGATGGTACGAGCAGTACTTC. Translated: CASSGPGAGGWYEQYF.

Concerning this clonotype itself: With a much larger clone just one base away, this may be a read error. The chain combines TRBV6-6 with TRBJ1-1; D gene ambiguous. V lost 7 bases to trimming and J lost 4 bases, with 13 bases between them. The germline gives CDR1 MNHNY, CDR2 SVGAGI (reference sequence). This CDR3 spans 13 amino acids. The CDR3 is CASTQILSTEAFF. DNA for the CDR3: TGTGCCAGCACTCAGATCTTGAGCACTGAAGCTTTCTTT.

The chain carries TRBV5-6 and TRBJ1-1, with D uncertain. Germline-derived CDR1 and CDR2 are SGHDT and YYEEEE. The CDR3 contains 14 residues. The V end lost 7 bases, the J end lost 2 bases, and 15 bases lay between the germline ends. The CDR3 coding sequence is TGTGCCAGCCGCAATTGGGGAGTCAACACTGAAGCTTTCTTT. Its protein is CASRNWGVNTEAFF.

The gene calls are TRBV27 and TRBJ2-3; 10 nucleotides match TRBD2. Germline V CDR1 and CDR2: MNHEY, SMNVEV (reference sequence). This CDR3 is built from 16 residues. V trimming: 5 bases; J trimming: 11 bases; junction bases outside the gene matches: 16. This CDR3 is CASSTPTYTSGARQYF. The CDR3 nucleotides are TGTGCCAGCAGTACTCCCACCTATACTAGCGGGGCCAGGCAGTATTTT.

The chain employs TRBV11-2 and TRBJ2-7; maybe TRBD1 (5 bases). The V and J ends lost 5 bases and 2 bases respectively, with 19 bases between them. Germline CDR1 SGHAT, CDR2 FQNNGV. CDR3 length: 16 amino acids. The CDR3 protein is CASSRNPQGYPYEQYF. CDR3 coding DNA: TGTGCCAGCAGCCGAAACCCCCAGGGCTACCCCTACGAGCAGTACTTC.

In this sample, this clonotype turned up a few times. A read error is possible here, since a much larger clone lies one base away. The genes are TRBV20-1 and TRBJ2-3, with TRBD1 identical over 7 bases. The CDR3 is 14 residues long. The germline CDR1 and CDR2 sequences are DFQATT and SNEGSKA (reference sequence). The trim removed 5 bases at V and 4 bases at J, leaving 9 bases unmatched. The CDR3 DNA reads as TGCAGTGCTCCCCAGGGGGTAGAGGCAGATACGCAGTATTTT. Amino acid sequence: CSAPQGVEADTQYF.

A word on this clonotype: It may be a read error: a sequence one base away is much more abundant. The CDR3 DNA is TGTGCCAGCACTAGCAACAATGAGCAGTACTTC. Its translation: CASTSNNEQYF. V and J are TRBV28 and TRBJ2-1; D is possibly TRBD2 (5 bases). The J call may be mistaken, given a closer DNA end match to TRBJ2-7. This CDR3 spans 11 amino acids. Germline CDR1 reads MDHEN; CDR2 reads SYDVKM.

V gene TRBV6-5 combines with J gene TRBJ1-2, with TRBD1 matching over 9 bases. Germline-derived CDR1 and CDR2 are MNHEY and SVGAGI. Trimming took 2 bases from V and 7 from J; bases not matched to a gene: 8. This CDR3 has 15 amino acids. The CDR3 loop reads CASSYRATGGSGYTF. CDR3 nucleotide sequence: TGTGCCAGCAGTTACCGGGCGACAGGGGGTTCTGGCTACACCTTC.

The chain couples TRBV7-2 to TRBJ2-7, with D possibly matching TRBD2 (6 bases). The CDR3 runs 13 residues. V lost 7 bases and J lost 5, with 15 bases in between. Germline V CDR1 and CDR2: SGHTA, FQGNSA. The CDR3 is CASTDVGGDEQYF. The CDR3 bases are TGTGCCAGCACCGACGTGGGCGGGGACGAGCAGTACTTC. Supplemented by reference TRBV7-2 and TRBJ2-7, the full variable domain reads GAGVSQSPSNKVTEKGKDVELRCDPISGHTALYWYRQSLGQGLEFLIYFQGNSAPDKSGLPSDRFSAERTGGSVSTLTIQRTQQEDSAVYLCASTDVGGDEQYFGPGTRLTVT.

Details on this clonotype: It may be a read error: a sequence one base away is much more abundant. This chain's CDR3 is CARSPTGTVYGYTF. DNA of the CDR3: TGTGCCCGCAGCCCCACCGGGACAGTCTATGGCTACACCTTC. V and J are TRBV6-2 or TRBV6-3 and TRBJ1-2; TRBD1 aligns across 7 bases. CDR1 and CDR2 from the germline V gene are MNHEY and SVGEGT. The CDR3 is 14 residues long.

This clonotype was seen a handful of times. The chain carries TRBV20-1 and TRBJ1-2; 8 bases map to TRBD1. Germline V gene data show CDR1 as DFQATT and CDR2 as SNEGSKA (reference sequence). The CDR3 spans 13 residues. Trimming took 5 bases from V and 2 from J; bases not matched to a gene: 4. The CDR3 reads CSAPRTGNYGYTF. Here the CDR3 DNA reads TGCAGTGCTCCCAGGACAGGGAACTATGGCTACACCTTC.

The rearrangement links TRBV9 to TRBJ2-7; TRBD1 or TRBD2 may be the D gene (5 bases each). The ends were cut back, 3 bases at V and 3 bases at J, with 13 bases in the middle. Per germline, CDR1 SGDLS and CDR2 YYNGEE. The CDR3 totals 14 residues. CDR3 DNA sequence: TGTGCCAGCAGCGCGGCCGGGACGGACTACGAGCAGTACTTC. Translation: CASSAAGTDYEQYF.

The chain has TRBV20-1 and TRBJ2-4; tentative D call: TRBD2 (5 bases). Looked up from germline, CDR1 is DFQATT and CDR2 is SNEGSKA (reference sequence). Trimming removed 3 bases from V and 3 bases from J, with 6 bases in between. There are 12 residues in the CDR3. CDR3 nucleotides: TGCAGTGCTAGGAGGGACAAAAACATTCAGTACTTC. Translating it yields CSARRDKNIQYF.

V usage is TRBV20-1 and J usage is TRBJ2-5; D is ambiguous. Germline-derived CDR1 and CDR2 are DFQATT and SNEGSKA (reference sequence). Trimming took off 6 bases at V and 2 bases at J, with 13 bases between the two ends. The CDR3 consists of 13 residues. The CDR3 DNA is TGCAGTGCCCCCGATAGTAGGCAAGAGACCCAGTACTTC. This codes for CSAPDSRQETQYF.

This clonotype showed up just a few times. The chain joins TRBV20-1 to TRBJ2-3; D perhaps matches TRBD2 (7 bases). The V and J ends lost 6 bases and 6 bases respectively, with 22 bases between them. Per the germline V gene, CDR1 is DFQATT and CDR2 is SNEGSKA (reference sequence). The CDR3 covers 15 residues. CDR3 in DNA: TGCAGTGCACCTACTTTTGAGGGGGGGATGGATACGCAGTATTTT. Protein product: CSAPTFEGGMDTQYF.

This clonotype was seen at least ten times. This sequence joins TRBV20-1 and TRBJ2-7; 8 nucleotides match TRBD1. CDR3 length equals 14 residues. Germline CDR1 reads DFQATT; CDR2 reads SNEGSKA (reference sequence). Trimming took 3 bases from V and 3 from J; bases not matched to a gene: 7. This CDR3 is CSARVGQGFYEQYF. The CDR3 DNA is TGCAGTGCTAGGGTCGGACAGGGATTCTACGAGCAGTACTTC.

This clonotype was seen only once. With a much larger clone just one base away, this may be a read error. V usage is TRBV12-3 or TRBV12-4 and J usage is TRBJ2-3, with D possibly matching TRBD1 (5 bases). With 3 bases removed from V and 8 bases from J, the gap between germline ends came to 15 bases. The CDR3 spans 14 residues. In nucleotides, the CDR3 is TGTGCCAGCAGTTTGTGCCGCCAAAGGGGTACGCAGTATTTT. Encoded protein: CASSLCRQRGTQYF.

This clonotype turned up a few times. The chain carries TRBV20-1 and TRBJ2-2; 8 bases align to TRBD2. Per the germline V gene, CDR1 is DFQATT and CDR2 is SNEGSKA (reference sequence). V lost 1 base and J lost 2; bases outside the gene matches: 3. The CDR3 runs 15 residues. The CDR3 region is CSARAAGVNTGELFF. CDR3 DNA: TGCAGTGCTAGAGCAGCGGGGGTTAACACCGGGGAGCTGTTTTTT.

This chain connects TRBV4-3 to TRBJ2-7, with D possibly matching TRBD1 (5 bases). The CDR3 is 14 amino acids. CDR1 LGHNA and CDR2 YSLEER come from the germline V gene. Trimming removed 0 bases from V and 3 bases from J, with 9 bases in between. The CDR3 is CASSQEGAYYEQYF. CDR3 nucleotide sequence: TGCGCCAGCAGCCAAGAAGGGGCCTACTACGAGCAGTACTTC.

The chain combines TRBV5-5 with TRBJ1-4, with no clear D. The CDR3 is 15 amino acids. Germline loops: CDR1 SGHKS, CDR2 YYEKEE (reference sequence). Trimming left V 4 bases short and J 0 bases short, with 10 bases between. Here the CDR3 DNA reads TGTGCCAGCAGCCTAAACACTGCAACTAATGAAAAACTGTTTTTT. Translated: CASSLNTATNEKLFF.

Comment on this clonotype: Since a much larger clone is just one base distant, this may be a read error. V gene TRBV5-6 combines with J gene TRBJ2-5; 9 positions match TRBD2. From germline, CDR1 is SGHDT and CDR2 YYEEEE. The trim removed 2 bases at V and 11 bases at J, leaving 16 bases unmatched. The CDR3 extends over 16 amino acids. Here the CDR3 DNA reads TGTGCCAGCAGCTTCCGCACCGGGACTAGCTCGGATGAGCAGTACTTC. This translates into CASSFRTGTSSDEQYF. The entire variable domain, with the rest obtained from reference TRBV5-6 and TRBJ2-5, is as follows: DAGVTQSPTHLIKTRGQQVTLRCSPKSGHDTVSWYQQALGQGPQFIFQYYEEEERQRGNFPDRFSGHQFPNYSSELNVNALLLGDSALYLCASSFRTGTSSDEQYFGPGTRLLVL.

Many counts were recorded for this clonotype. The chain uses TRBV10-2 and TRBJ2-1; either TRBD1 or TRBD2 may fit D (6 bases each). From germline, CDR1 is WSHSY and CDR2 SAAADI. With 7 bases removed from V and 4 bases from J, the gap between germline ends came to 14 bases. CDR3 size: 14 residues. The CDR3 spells CASMGQGTYNEQFF. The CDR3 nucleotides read TGCGCCAGCATGGGGCAGGGGACTTACAATGAGCAGTTCTTC.

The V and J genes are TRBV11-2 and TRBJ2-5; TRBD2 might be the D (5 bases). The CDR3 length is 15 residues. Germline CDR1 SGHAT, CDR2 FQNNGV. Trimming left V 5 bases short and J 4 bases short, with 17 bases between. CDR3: CASSPRSRGLETQYF. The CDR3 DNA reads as TGTGCCAGCAGCCCCCGAAGCAGAGGGTTAGAGACCCAGTACTTC.

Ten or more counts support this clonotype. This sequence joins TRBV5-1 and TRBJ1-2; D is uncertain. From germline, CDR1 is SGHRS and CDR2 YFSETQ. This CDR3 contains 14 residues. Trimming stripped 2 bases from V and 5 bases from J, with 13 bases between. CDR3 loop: CASSFAAVPYGYTF. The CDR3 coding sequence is TGCGCCAGCAGCTTCGCGGCGGTGCCTTATGGCTACACCTTC.

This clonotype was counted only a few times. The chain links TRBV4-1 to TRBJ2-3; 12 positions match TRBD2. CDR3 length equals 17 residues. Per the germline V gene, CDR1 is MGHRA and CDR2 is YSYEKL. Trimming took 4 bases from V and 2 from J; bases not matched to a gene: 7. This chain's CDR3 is CASSPGGLAGATDTQYF. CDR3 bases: TGCGCCAGCAGCCCAGGGGGACTAGCGGGTGCCACAGATACGCAGTATTTT.